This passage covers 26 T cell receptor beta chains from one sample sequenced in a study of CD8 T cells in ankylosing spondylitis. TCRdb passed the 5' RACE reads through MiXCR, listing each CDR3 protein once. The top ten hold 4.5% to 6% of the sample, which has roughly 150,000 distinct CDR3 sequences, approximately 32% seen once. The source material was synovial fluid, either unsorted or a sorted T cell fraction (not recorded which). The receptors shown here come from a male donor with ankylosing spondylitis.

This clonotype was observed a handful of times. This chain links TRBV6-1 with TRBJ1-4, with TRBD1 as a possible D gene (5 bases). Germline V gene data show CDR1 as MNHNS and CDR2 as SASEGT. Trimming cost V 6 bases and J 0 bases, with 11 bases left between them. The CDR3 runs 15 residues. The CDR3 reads CASRRGSPTNEKLFF. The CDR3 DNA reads TGTGCCAGCAGGAGGGGCTCTCCAACTAATGAAAAACTGTTTTTT.

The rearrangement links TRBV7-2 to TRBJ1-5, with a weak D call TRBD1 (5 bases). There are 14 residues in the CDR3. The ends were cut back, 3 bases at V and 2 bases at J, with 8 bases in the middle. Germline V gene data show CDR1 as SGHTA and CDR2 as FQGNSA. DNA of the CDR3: TGTGCCAGCAGCTTTGTAGGGGGCAATCAGCCCCAGCATTTT. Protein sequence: CASSFVGGNQPQHF. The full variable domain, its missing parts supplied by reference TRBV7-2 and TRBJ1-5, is GAGVSQSPSNKVTEKGKDVELRCDPISGHTALYWYRQSLGQGLEFLIYFQGNSAPDKSGLPSDRFSAERTGGSVSTLTIQRTQQEDSAVYLCASSFVGGNQPQHFGDGTRLSIL.

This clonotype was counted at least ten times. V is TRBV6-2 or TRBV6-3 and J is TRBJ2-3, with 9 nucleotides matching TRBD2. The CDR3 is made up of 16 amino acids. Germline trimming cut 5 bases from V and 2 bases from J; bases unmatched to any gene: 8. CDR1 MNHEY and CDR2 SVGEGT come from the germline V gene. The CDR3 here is CASSPLGLAVTDTQYF. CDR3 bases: TGTGCCAGCAGTCCCCTGGGACTAGCAGTCACAGATACGCAGTATTTT.

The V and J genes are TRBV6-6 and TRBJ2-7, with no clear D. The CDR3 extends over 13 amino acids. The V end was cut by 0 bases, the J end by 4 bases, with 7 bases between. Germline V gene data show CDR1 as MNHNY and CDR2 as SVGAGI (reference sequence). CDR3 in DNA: TGTGCCAGCAGTTACTCGGACCTTTACGAGCAGTACTTC. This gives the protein CASSYSDLYEQYF.

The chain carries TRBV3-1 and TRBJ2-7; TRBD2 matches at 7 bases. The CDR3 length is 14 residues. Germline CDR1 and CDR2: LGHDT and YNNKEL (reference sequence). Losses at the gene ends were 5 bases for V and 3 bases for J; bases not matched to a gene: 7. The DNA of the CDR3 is TGTGCCAGCAGCTGGGGGGGGTCAGTCTACGAGCAGTACTTC. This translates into CASSWGGSVYEQYF.

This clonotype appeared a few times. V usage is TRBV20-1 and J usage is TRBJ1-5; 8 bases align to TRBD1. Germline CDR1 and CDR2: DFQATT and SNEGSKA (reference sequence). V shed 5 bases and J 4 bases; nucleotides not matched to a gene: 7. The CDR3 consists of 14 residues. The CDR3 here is CSAPPGGANQPQHF. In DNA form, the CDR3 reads TGCAGTGCTCCACCAGGGGGCGCGAATCAGCCCCAGCATTTT.

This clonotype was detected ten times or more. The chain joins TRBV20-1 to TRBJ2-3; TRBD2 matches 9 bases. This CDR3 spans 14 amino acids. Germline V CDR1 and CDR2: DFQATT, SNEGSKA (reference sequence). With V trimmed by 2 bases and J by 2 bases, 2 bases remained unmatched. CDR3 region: CSARLAGPTDTQYF. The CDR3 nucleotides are TGCAGTGCTAGACTAGCGGGGCCCACAGATACGCAGTATTTT.

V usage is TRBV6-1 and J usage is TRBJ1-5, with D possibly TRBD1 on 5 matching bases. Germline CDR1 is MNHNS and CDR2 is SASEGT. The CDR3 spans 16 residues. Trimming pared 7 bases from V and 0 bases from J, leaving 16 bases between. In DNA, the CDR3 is TGTGCCAGCAAAAAGCGGGACGGTAATAGCAATCAGCCCCAGCATTTT. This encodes CASKKRDGNSNQPQHF.

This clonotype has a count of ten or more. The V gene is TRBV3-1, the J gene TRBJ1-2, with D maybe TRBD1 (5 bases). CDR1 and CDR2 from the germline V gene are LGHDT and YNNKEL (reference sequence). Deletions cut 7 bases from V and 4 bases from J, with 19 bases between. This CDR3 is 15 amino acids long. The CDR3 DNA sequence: TGTGCCAGCACCAAAAGAGGAGGGGCGGGCTATGGCTACACCTTC. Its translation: CASTKRGGAGYGYTF.

The DNA of the CDR3 is TGCAGTGCTAGAGAGATTAGGCAGTACAATGAGCAGTTCTTC. As protein: CSAREIRQYNEQFF. The chain links TRBV20-1 to TRBJ2-1; D is uncertain. The CDR3 runs to 14 residues. In germline, CDR1 is DFQATT, CDR2 SNEGSKA (reference sequence). Trimming cost V 0 bases and J 4 bases, with 10 bases left between them.

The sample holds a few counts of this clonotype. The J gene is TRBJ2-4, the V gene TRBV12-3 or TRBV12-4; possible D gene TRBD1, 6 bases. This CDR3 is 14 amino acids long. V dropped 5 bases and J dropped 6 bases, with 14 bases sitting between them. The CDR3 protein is CASSELGAGNIQYF. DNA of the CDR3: TGTGCCAGCAGTGAATTGGGGGCCGGAAACATTCAGTACTTC.

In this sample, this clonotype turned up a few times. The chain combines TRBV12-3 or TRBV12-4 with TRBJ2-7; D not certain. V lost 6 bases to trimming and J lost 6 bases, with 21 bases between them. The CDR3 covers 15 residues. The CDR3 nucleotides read TGTGCCAGCAGCTTACCGGGTAATGGGGTCATCGAGCAGTACTTC. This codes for CASSLPGNGVIEQYF.

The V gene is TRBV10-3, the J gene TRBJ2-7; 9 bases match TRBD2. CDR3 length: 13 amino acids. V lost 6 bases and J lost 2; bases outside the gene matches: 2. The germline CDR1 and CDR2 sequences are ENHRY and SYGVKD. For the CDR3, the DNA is TGTGCCATCAGCCTAGCGGGACCCTACGAGCAGTACTTC. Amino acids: CAISLAGPYEQYF.

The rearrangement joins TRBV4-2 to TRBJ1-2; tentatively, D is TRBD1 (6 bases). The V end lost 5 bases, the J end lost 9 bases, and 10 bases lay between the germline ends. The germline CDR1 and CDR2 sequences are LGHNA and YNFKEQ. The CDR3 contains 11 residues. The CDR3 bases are TGTGCCAGCAGCTCCCGGGACAGCTACACCTTC. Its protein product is CASSSRDSYTF.

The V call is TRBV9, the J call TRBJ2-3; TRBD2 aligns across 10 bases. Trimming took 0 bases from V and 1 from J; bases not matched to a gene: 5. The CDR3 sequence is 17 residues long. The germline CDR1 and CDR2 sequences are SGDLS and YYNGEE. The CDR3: CASSVAATSGGTDTQYF. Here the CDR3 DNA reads TGTGCCAGCAGCGTAGCGGCAACTAGCGGGGGCACAGATACGCAGTATTTT.

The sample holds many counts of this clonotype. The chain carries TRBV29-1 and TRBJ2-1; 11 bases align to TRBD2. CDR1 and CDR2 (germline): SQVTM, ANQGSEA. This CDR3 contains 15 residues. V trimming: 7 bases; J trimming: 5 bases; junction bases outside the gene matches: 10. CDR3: CSAPRYSGGDNEQFF. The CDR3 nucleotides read TGCAGCGCTCCTCGTTATAGCGGGGGGGACAATGAGCAGTTCTTC.

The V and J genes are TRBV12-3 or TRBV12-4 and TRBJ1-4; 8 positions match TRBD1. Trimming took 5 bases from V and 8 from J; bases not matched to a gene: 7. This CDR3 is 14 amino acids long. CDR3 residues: CASSPRTGREKLFF. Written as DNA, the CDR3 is TGTGCCAGCAGTCCTAGGACAGGGAGGGAAAAACTGTTTTTT.

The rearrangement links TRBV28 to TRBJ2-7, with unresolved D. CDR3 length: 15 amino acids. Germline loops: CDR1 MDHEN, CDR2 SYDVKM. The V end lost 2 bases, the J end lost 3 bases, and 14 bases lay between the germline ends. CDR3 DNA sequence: TGTGCCAGCAGTTTAAGCTCGGCTGCCTACTACGAGCAGTACTTC. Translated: CASSLSSAAYYEQYF.

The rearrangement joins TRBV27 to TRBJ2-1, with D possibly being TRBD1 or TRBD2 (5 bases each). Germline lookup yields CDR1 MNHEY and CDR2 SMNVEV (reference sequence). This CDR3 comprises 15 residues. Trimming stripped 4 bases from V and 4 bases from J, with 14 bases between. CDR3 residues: CASSSRGGGYNEQFF. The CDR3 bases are TGTGCCAGCAGTTCCCGGGGCGGAGGTTACAATGAGCAGTTCTTC.

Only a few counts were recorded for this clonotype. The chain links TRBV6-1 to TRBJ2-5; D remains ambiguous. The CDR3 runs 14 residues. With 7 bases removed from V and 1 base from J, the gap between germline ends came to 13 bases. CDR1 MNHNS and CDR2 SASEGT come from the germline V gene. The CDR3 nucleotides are TGTGCCAGCACCCCCATGGGGTTCCAAGAGACCCAGTACTTC. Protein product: CASTPMGFQETQYF.

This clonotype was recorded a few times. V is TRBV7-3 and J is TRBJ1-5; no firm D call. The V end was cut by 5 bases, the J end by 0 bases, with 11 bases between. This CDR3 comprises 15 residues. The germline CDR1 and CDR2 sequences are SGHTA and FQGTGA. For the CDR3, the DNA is TGTGCCAGCAGCCAAAGACTGACTAGCAATCAGCCCCAGCATTTT. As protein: CASSQRLTSNQPQHF.

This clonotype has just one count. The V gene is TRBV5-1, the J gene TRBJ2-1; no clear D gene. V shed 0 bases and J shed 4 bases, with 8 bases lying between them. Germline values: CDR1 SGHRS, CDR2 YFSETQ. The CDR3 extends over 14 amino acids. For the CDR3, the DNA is TGCGCCAGCAGCTTGGATACAGTTTACAATGAGCAGTTCTTC. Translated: CASSLDTVYNEQFF.

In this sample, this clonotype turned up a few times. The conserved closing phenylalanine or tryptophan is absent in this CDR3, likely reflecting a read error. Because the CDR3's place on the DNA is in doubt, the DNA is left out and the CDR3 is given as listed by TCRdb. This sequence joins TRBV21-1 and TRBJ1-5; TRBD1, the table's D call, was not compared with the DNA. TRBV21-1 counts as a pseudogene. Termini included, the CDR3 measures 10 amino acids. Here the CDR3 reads CASQGAPIRY.

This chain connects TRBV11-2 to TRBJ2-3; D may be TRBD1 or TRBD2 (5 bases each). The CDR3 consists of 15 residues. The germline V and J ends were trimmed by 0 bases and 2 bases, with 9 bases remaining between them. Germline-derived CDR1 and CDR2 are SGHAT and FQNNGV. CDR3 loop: CASSLDGAVTDTQYF. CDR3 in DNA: TGTGCCAGCAGCTTAGACGGGGCAGTCACAGATACGCAGTATTTT.

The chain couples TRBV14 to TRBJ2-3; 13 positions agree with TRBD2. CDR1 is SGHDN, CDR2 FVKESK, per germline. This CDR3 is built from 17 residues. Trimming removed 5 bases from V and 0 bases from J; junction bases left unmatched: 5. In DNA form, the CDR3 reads TGTGCCAGCAGCAGGACTAGCGGGGGCTCTAGCACAGATACGCAGTATTTT. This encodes CASSRTSGGSSTDTQYF.

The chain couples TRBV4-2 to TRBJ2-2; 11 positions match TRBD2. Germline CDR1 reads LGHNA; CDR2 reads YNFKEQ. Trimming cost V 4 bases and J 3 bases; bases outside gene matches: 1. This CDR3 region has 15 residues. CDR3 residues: CASSPGLADTGELFF. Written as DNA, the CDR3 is TGTGCCAGCAGCCCGGGACTAGCGGACACCGGGGAGCTGTTTTTT.